The 29 T cell receptor beta chains below all came from one sample that was sequenced in a study of glioma-infiltrating T cells after dendritic cell vaccination. The data were produced by immunoSEQ multiplex PCR, yet TCRdb's version contains in-frame clones alone and is incomplete. The table records about 92,000 clones, 65% to 90% of them present only once. The sample in question was blood, obtained before dendritic cell vaccination. Every receptor here comes from a human donor with glioblastoma.

V gene TRBV19 combines with J gene TRBJ2-5; 11 bases line up with TRBD2. The tail of the sequence fits TRBJ2-7 better, so the J call may be wrong. The germline V gene has CDR1 LNHDA and CDR2 SQIVND (reference sequence). The CDR3 runs to 15 residues. CDR3 sequence (DNA): TGTGCCAGTAGTATTAGCGGGGGGGAGTCCTACGAGCAGTACTTC. Its translation is CASSISGGESYEQYF.

CDR3 bases: TGTGCCAGCAGTTTAATAAACGCCGGGACAGGGGGACCCTACGAGCAGTACTTC. Translation gives CASSLINAGTGGPYEQYF. This sequence joins TRBV28 and TRBJ2-7; TRBD1 agrees at 11 bases. Germline CDR1 MDHEN, CDR2 SYDVKM. V lost 2 bases to trimming and J lost 2 bases; unmatched junction nucleotides: 11. The CDR3 is 18 amino acids.

The V and J genes are TRBV29-1 and TRBJ2-1; D uncertain. The ends were cut back, 3 bases at V and 9 bases at J, with 15 bases in the middle. The germline gives CDR1 SQVTM, CDR2 ANQGSEA. The CDR3 loop spans 13 amino acids. The chain's CDR3 is CSVEEPPVSEQFF. The CDR3 coding sequence is TGCAGCGTTGAGGAGCCCCCTGTGAGTGAGCAGTTCTTC.

This clone occurred once. The rearrangement uses TRBV7-9 and TRBJ2-2, with a possible D match to TRBD1 (5 bases). Per germline, CDR1 SEHNR and CDR2 FQNEAQ (reference sequence). V lost 6 bases, J lost 5 bases, and 19 bases lay in between. This CDR3 has 16 amino acids. In nucleotides, the CDR3 is TGTGCCAGCAGTTCTGCCACTGGACATGGGACCGGGGAGCTGTTTTTT. This sequence encodes CASSSATGHGTGELFF.

V and J are TRBV7-6 and TRBJ1-2, with 9 bases lining up with TRBD1. The CDR3 extends over 15 amino acids. Germline values: CDR1 SGHVS, CDR2 FNYEAQ. Germline trimming cut 1 base from V and 4 bases from J; bases unmatched to any gene: 4. CDR3 in DNA: TGTGCCAGCAGCTTAGGGGGGACAGGGACCTATGGCTACACCTTC. Translating gives CASSLGGTGTYGYTF. Drawing the rest from reference TRBV7-6 and TRBJ1-2, the complete variable domain is GAGVSQSPRYKVTKRGQDVALRCDPISGHVSLYWYRQALGQGPEFLTYFNYEAQQDKSGLPNDRFSAERPEGSISTLTIQRTEQRDSAMYRCASSLGGTGTYGYTFGSGTRLTVV.

This clone occurred once. The chain joins TRBV5-1 to TRBJ1-4; 7 bases agree with TRBD1. With 4 bases clipped from V and 8 bases from J, the junction kept 8 bases outside the gene matches. Looked up from germline, CDR1 is SGHRS and CDR2 is YFSETQ. This CDR3 is 14 amino acids long. The CDR3 loop is CASSVNPGQEKLFF. As DNA, the CDR3 is TGCGCCAGCAGCGTAAATCCGGGACAGGAAAAACTGTTTTTT.

The chain has TRBV30 and TRBJ2-4; 10 nucleotides match TRBD2. CDR1 is GTSNPN and CDR2 is SVGIG in the germline V gene (reference sequence). The CDR3 runs to 14 residues. Trimming at V came to 3 bases and at J to 6 bases, leaving 5 bases not matched to a gene. CDR3 DNA sequence: TGTGCCTGGAGCCCAGGGACTAGCGCAAACATTCAGTACTTC. Translation gives CAWSPGTSANIQYF. Complete variable domain (other parts from reference TRBV30 and TRBJ2-4): SQTIHQWPATLVQPVGSPLSLECTVEGTSNPNLYWYRQAAGRGLQLLFYSVGIGQISSEVPQNLSASRPQDRQFILSSKKLLLSDSGFYLCAWSPGTSANIQYFGAGTRLSVL.

This rearrangement joins TRBV6-1 to TRBJ2-5, with 13 bases identical to TRBD2. CDR1 is MNHNS, CDR2 SASEGT, per germline. The junction had 2 bases not matched to a gene; V was cut back by 7 bases and J by 3 bases. The CDR3 contains 14 residues. This chain's CDR3 is CASTGLAGEETQYF. In DNA, the CDR3 is TGTGCCAGCACAGGACTAGCGGGGGAAGAGACCCAGTACTTC.

The rearrangement links TRBV7-2 to TRBJ1-2; TRBD1 matches at 9 bases. Trimming at V came to 2 bases and at J to 8 bases, leaving 6 bases not matched to a gene. CDR1 is SGHTA and CDR2 is FQGNSA in the germline V gene. This CDR3 comprises 14 residues. For the CDR3, the DNA is TGTGCCAGCAGCTTATGGGGGACAGGGTCCGGCTACACCTTC. This sequence encodes CASSLWGTGSGYTF.

V usage is TRBV14 and J usage is TRBJ2-3, with D perhaps matching TRBD2 (6 bases). The germline V gene encodes CDR1 SGHDN and CDR2 FVKESK. The ends were cut back, 2 bases at V and 8 bases at J, with 17 bases in the middle. The CDR3 runs 15 residues. The CDR3 loop reads CASSQYSPGVGTQYF. The CDR3 bases are TGTGCCAGCAGCCAATACTCTCCGGGAGTGGGTACGCAGTATTTT.

This chain's CDR3 is CASTSTSAPYEQYF. CDR3 in DNA: TGTGCCAGCACCAGTACTAGCGCACCCTACGAGCAGTACTTC. V gene TRBV28 combines with J gene TRBJ2-7; TRBD2 matches 7 bases. Germline assignment: CDR1 MDHEN and CDR2 SYDVKM. The CDR3 has 14 residues. Trimming at V came to 7 bases and at J to 2 bases, leaving 8 bases not matched to a gene.

The V gene is TRBV5-1, the J gene TRBJ2-7; 10 nucleotides align to TRBD2. The CDR3 runs 13 residues. Germline-derived CDR1 and CDR2 are SGHRS and YFSETQ. Trimming removed 5 bases from V and 7 bases from J; junction bases left unmatched: 6. CDR3 residues: CASRWSGRGEQYF. In DNA, the CDR3 is TGCGCCAGCAGGTGGAGCGGGAGGGGGGAGCAGTACTTC.

The chain employs TRBV27 and TRBJ2-5; 12 nucleotides agree with TRBD2. Losses at the gene ends were 3 bases for V and 6 bases for J; bases not matched to a gene: 5. The CDR3 is 15 residues long. Germline CDR1 and CDR2: MNHEY and SMNVEV (reference sequence). CDR3 in DNA: TGTGCCAGCAGTTTGGCTAGCGGGGGGGCGAAGACCCAGTACTTC. As protein: CASSLASGGAKTQYF.

The chain uses TRBV5-1 and TRBJ2-5; 7 positions agree with TRBD1. Trimming cost V 0 bases and J 5 bases; bases outside gene matches: 7. CDR1 and CDR2 from the germline V gene are SGHRS and YFSETQ. The CDR3 loop spans 15 amino acids. CDR3 in DNA: TGCGCCAGCAGCTTGGTTTCGACAGGGCGGGAGACCCAGTACTTC. It specifies CASSLVSTGRETQYF.

This chain links TRBV29-1 with TRBJ1-2, with 8 bases lining up with TRBD1. Germline loops: CDR1 SQVTM, CDR2 ANQGSEA. This CDR3 comprises 13 residues. After removal of 4 bases from V and 8 bases from J, the junction contained 9 bases not matched to a gene. As DNA, the CDR3 is TGCAGCGTTGGGACAGGGACCGGCTCGGGCTACACCTTC. Residues: CSVGTGTGSGYTF.

V is TRBV28 and J is TRBJ2-1; 9 bases fit TRBD1. Trimming cost V 6 bases and J 6 bases; bases outside gene matches: 6. The CDR3 extends over 14 amino acids. CDR1 and CDR2 (germline): MDHEN, SYDVKM. CDR3 nucleotide sequence: TGTGCCAGCAGACAAGGGGGACAGGGCAATGAGCAGTTCTTC. Translated, it gives CASRQGGQGNEQFF.

This chain links TRBV4-1 with TRBJ2-3; 8 nucleotides line up with TRBD2. Germline CDR1 is MGHRA and CDR2 is YSYEKL. V shed 4 bases and J 2 bases; nucleotides not matched to a gene: 8. This CDR3 contains 16 residues. Here the CDR3 reads CASSPRGAGDTDTQYF. As DNA, the CDR3 is TGCGCCAGCAGCCCCCGCGGAGCGGGGGACACAGATACGCAGTATTTT.

V and J are TRBV27 and TRBJ2-1, with 11 bases that match TRBD2. The CDR3 extends over 16 amino acids. Germline values: CDR1 MNHEY, CDR2 SMNVEV (reference sequence). The J segment lost 6 bases and the V segment lost 6 bases, leaving 10 bases of the junction unmatched. The CDR3 coding sequence is TGTGCCAGCAGAATCATAGCGGGAGGGGTCTCCAATGAGCAGTTCTTC. Translating gives CASRIIAGGVSNEQFF.

This clone was seen a handful of times. The chain is built from TRBV5-1 and TRBJ1-1; 8 positions agree with TRBD1. V lost 3 bases and J lost 1; bases outside the gene matches: 2. The CDR3 contains 14 residues. Germline loops: CDR1 SGHRS, CDR2 YFSETQ. CDR3 residues: CASSSGQANTEAFF. In DNA, the CDR3 is TGCGCCAGCAGCTCGGGACAGGCGAACACTGAAGCTTTCTTT.

The CDR3 sequence: CASSLAGGRRTYEQYF. The CDR3 DNA is TGTGCCAGCAGCTTGGCCGGGGGGCGACGCACCTACGAGCAGTACTTC. The rearrangement joins TRBV5-6 to TRBJ2-7, with a weak D call TRBD2 (7 bases). Germline CDR1 reads SGHDT; CDR2 reads YYEEEE. Trimming removed 0 bases from V and 2 bases from J, with 15 bases in between. This CDR3 region has 16 residues.

The chain uses TRBV7-6 and TRBJ2-1, with TRBD2 identical over 12 bases. V lost 2 bases and J lost 9; bases outside the gene matches: 2. CDR3 length equals 14 residues. The germline gives CDR1 SGHVS, CDR2 FNYEAQ. The CDR3 spells CASSLPSGGGEQFF. CDR3 DNA: TGTGCCAGCAGCTTACCTAGCGGGGGGGGTGAGCAGTTCTTC.

This sequence joins TRBV19 and TRBJ2-7; TRBD1 aligns across 9 bases. Per germline, CDR1 LNHDA and CDR2 SQIVND (reference sequence). V trimming: 3 bases; J trimming: 5 bases; junction bases outside the gene matches: 5. The CDR3 runs 14 residues. The DNA for the CDR3 is TGTGCCAGTAGTATCCTCGGACAGGGGAACGAGCAGTACTTC. Protein product: CASSILGQGNEQYF.

V and J are TRBV7-9 and TRBJ2-7; no clear D gene. Trimming pared 3 bases from V and 6 bases from J, leaving 15 bases between. CDR3 length equals 14 residues. Germline CDR1 SEHNR, CDR2 FQNEAQ (reference sequence). This CDR3 is CASSFLQTPGEQYF. CDR3 sequence (DNA): TGTGCCAGCAGCTTCTTACAGACCCCTGGCGAGCAGTACTTC.

V usage is TRBV5-6 and J usage is TRBJ2-1; 10 positions agree with TRBD1. Germline trimming cut 4 bases from V and 0 bases from J; bases unmatched to any gene: 1. Germline lookup yields CDR1 SGHDT and CDR2 YYEEEE. CDR3 length: 15 amino acids. This chain's CDR3 is CASSRDRGSYNEQFF. The CDR3 DNA is TGTGCCAGCAGCCGGGACAGGGGCTCCTACAATGAGCAGTTCTTC.

The chain joins TRBV25-1 to TRBJ1-6; D is perhaps TRBD1 (5 bases). Germline assignment: CDR1 MGHDK and CDR2 SYGVNS. The V end was cut by 1 base, the J end by 10 bases, with 11 bases between. The CDR3 extends over 14 amino acids. CDR3 amino acids: CASSEFPGWSPLHF. The CDR3 DNA reads TGTGCCAGCAGTGAATTCCCAGGGTGGTCACCCCTCCACTTT.

The chain is built from TRBV4-1 and TRBJ2-1; D not certain. The V end was cut by 4 bases, the J end by 0 bases, with 16 bases between. The CDR3 spans 17 residues. Germline values: CDR1 MGHRA, CDR2 YSYEKL. CDR3 DNA sequence: TGCGCCAGCAGCCTAATAAGCATTAGGAGCTCCTACAATGAGCAGTTCTTC. Its translation: CASSLISIRSSYNEQFF.

The genes are TRBV7-2 and TRBJ1-3; D gene ambiguous. The CDR3 is made up of 14 amino acids. Trimming cost V 5 bases and J 1 base, with 9 bases left between them. CDR1 SGHTA and CDR2 FQGNSA come from the germline V gene. CDR3 bases: TGTGCCAGCAGCCGAGAGGCTTCTGGAAACACCATATATTTT. Its translation is CASSREASGNTIYF.

V and J are TRBV29-1 and TRBJ2-5; TRBD2 agrees at 7 bases. V gave up 6 bases and J gave up 6 bases; unmatched junction bases: 10. Germline lookup yields CDR1 SQVTM and CDR2 ANQGSEA. The CDR3 length is 13 residues. CDR3 amino acids: CSVSDPGGKTQYF. The CDR3 nucleotides are TGCAGCGTCTCCGACCCGGGAGGAAAGACCCAGTACTTC.

V usage is TRBV19 and J usage is TRBJ2-1, with D possibly TRBD2 on 6 matching bases. Germline loops: CDR1 LNHDA, CDR2 SQIVND (reference sequence). This CDR3 has 16 residues. Trimming shortened V by 6 bases and J by 2 bases, and 17 bases separated the two germline ends. Written as DNA, the CDR3 is TGTGCCAGTAGCCCATGGAGGGAGAAAGCCTACAATGAGCAGTTCTTC. Amino acids: CASSPWREKAYNEQFF.